This is a list of T cell receptor beta chains from one sample in a study of post-analysis software for immune sequencing data. TCRdb re-called the PCR reads through MiXCR, storing one row per CDR3 protein. The table includes roughly 600,000 distinct CDR3 sequences, 44% detected once. Sequencing was carried out using blood. The receptors stem from a girl aged 5 to 17 with multiple sclerosis. CDR3s include the opening cysteine and the closing phenylalanine or tryptophan. The order of the fields is clone size, V gene, D gene, J gene, CDR3 protein, CDR3 DNA. The D gene is left open where the match is weak. Not all rows give a size; the values are once, few, many and, for expanded clones, a class.

.	TRBV5-1	TRBD1	TRBJ2-7	CASSLQTGGPYEQYF	TGCGCCAGCAGCCTTCAGACAGGGGGACCCTACGAGCAGTACTTC
few	TRBV10-3	TRBD1	TRBJ2-7	CAISESGTGVAYEQYF	TGTGCCATCAGTGAGTCAGGGACAGGGGTTGCCTACGAGCAGTACTTC
.	TRBV10-3	.	TRBJ2-3	CAISEGYTDTQYF	TGTGCCATCAGTGAAGGCTACACAGATACGCAGTATTTT
.	TRBV29-1	TRBD2	TRBJ2-5	CSVGLAGRETQYF	TGCAGCGTCGGACTAGCGGGAAGGGAGACCCAGTACTTC
few	TRBV4-1	TRBD1	TRBJ1-2	CASSPRDSPNYGYTF	TGCGCCAGCAGCCCCCGGGACAGTCCCAACTATGGCTACACCTTC
few	TRBV6-1	.	TRBJ2-1	CASRGGGGITYNEQFF	TGTGCCAGCAGGGGTGGGGGGGGCATCACCTACAATGAGCAGTTCTTC
.	TRBV10-3	.	TRBJ1-1	CAISESPSGENTEAFF	TGTGCCATCAGTGAATCTCCCTCCGGGGAGAACACTGAAGCTTTCTTT
.	TRBV7-9	.	TRBJ1-4	CASSLVASEKLFF	TGTGCCAGCAGCTTAGTTGCCTCCGAAAAACTGTTTTTT
.	TRBV12-3/TRBV12-4	.	TRBJ2-1	CASSLGGLSSYNEQFF	TGTGCCAGCAGTTTAGGGGGACTTTCCTCCTACAATGAGCAGTTCTTC
.	TRBV5-1	TRBD2	TRBJ2-1	CASAVPRAGGSEQFF	TGCGCCAGCGCCGTCCCTAGGGCGGGGGGATCTGAGCAGTTCTTC
.	TRBV5-4	.	TRBJ1-5	CASSNGPTGQPQHF	TGTGCCAGCAGCAACGGACCGACAGGTCAGCCCCAGCATTTT
.	TRBV7-9	TRBD1	TRBJ2-1	CAEETGVNVEQFF	TGTGCCGAAGAGACAGGGGTGAACGTTGAGCAGTTCTTC
.	TRBV5-1	TRBD2	TRBJ2-1	CASSFFVTSNNHNEQFF	TGCGCCAGCAGCTTTTTCGTGACTAGCAATAACCACAATGAGCAGTTCTTC
few	TRBV29-1	.	TRBJ2-7	CSVETDREGYEQYF	TGCAGCGTTGAGACGGACAGGGAGGGGTACGAGCAGTACTTC
.	TRBV20-1	.	TRBJ2-7	CSKSRSGNEQYF	TGCAGTAAATCCCGGTCAGGCAATGAGCAGTACTTC
once	TRBV5-1	.	TRBJ1-6	CANSLGEVAASPLHF	TGCGCCAACAGCTTGGGGGAGGTTGCAGCTTCACCCCTCCACTTT
.	TRBV12-3/TRBV12-4	TRBD1	TRBJ1-1	CASSLAPGGTGPEAFF	TGTGCCAGCAGTTTAGCCCCAGGGGGCACGGGCCCTGAAGCTTTCTTT
.	TRBV6-1	.	TRBJ2-1	CASSWGLNNEQFF	TGTGCCAGCTCCTGGGGACTTAACAATGAGCAGTTCTTC
.	TRBV30	TRBD1	TRBJ1-2	CAWRGSDRAYCYTF	TGTGCCTGGAGAGGTTCAGACAGGGCCTATTGCTACACCTTC
few	TRBV27	TRBD2	TRBJ2-5	CASSPGLFRETQYF	TGTGCCAGCAGTCCGGGACTATTTCGGGAGACCCAGTACTTC
.	TRBV3-1	TRBD1	TRBJ1-2	CASSRGTTGGRIANYGYTF	TGTGCCAGCAGCCGAGGCACGACAGGGGGGAGAATTGCGAACTATGGCTACACCTTC
.	TRBV6-1	.	TRBJ1-6	CASSTGPTAGAYNSPLHF	TGTGCCAGCAGTACGGGACCTACCGCGGGAGCCTATAATTCACCCCTCCACTTT
few	TRBV5-1	.	TRBJ1-2	CASSLEDLQGYTF	TGCGCCAGCAGCTTGGAGGATCTACAAGGCTACACCTTC
.	TRBV7-8	.	TRBJ2-5	CASSADPKKTQYF	TGTGCCAGCAGCGCGGACCCCAAAAAGACCCAGTACTTC
.	TRBV7-6	TRBD2	TRBJ2-1	CASSLNPGTSGSHNEQFF	TGTGCCAGCAGCCTGAACCCAGGAACTAGCGGGTCTCACAATGAGCAGTTCTTC
few	TRBV24-1	TRBD1	TRBJ2-1	CATSDLRTGDRNEQFF	TGTGCCACCAGTGATTTGAGGACAGGAGATCGGAATGAGCAGTTCTTC
few	TRBV7-2	.	TRBJ2-7	CASSLGLGAEGYEQYF	TGTGCCAGCAGCTTAGGGTTGGGGGCAGAGGGGTACGAGCAGTACTTC
.	TRBV7-9	.	TRBJ1-2	CASSLIRDKNYGYTF	TGTGCCAGCAGCTTAATCCGGGACAAGAACTATGGCTACACCTTC
few	TRBV7-2	TRBD2	TRBJ2-7	CASSVTGTSGSYEQYF	TGTGCCAGCAGCGTAACCGGGACTAGCGGATCCTACGAGCAGTACTTC
.	TRBV28	.	TRBJ2-5	CASSLPGEPQETQYF	TGTGCCAGCAGTCTTCCGGGGGAGCCCCAAGAGACCCAGTACTTC
.	TRBV20-1	.	TRBJ2-1	CSASGGPSYNEQFF	TGCAGTGCTAGTGGTGGGCCCTCCTACAATGAGCAGTTCTTC
.	TRBV20-1	TRBD1	TRBJ2-1	CSARRQGTLSYNEQFF	TGCAGTGCTAGGCGACAGGGGACCCTCTCCTACAATGAGCAGTTCTTC